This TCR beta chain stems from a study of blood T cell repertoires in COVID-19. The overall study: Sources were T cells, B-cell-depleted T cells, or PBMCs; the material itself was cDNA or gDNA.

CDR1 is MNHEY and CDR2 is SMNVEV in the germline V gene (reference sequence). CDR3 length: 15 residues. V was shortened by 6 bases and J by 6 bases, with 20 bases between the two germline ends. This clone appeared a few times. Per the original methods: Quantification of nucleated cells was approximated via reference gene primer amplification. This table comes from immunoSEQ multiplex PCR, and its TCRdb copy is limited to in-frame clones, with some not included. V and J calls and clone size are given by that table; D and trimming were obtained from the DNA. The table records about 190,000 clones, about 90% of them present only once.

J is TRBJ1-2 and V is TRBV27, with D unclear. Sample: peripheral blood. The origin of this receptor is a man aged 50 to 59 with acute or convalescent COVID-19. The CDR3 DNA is TGTGCCAGCAGCCCTCCCGGTATACCTTTAAATGGCTACACCTTC. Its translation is CASSPPGIPLNGYTF.